A selection of T cell receptor beta chains follows, all from one sample in a study of blood T cell repertoires in COVID-19. Sequencing was performed with immunoSEQ multiplex PCR; in TCRdb, only in-frame clones are kept and a portion is missing. The sample has more than 250,000 clones, around nine tenths seen once; the top ten hold 1%. The material sequenced was peripheral blood. These receptors all come from a man in his fifties with active or convalescent COVID-19. CDR3s leave out the opening cysteine and the closing phenylalanine or tryptophan.

V	J	CDR3
TRBV6-2/TRBV6-3	TRBJ2-1	ASSYRVAGGEQF
TRBV7-9	TRBJ1-2	ASSFYRDLGYGYT
TRBV10-3	TRBJ2-1	AISESYGGDVNEQF
TRBV30	TRBJ1-1	ACHTGSSTEAF
TRBV7-2	TRBJ2-2	ASRSGTSTGELF
TRBV5-1	TRBJ2-2	ASSLGSGTSGNTGELF
TRBV27	TRBJ1-2	ASRLKPTGVYGYT
TRBV2	TRBJ2-1	ASTLSSVTYNEQF
TRBV30	TRBJ2-2	AWKARDRDTGELF
TRBV6-5	TRBJ2-1	ASRTGGSYNEQF
TRBV5-5	TRBJ1-5	ASRYGTGNQPQH
TRBV28	TRBJ1-1	ASSPESTGGAF
TRBV25-1	TRBJ2-7	ASSDFKVGARQY
TRBV28	TRBJ1-4	ASSLTYLATNEKLF
TRBV19	TRBJ2-1	ASSISGQYNEQF
TRBV24-1	TRBJ2-3	ATSDPRDRSTDTQY
TRBV7-3	TRBJ2-3	ASSLTYTDTQY
TRBV9	TRBJ2-3	ASSVSPNKSPQY
TRBV12-5	TRBJ2-5	ASRAGDQETQY
TRBV19	TRBJ1-2	ASGAGAPLYGYT
TRBV3-1/TRBV3-2	TRBJ1-6	ASSPGGTGTSPLH
TRBV12-5	TRBJ2-7	ASGLPQRGTAYEQY
TRBV11-2	TRBJ2-7	ASSSRLAGSEQY
TRBV3-1/TRBV3-2	TRBJ1-4	ASSQGDRMGEKLF
TRBV9	TRBJ1-2	ASSVGQNLNYGYT
TRBV19	TRBJ1-5	ASSALDSSNQPQH
TRBV18	TRBJ1-5	ASSPGTAQPQH
TRBV9	TRBJ2-7	ASSVGLQGSYEQY
TRBV5-1	TRBJ1-2	ASSFDSYGYT
TRBV3-1/TRBV3-2	TRBJ1-2	ASSQDVTDRGRGYT
TRBV5-1	TRBJ2-3	ASSLEGKDTQY
TRBV29-1	TRBJ1-1	SVGRGMNTEAF
TRBV2	TRBJ1-5	ASRLQGSHSNQPQH
TRBV5-8	TRBJ1-5	ASNRQGRDQPQH
TRBV6-2/TRBV6-3	TRBJ2-7	ASSTWDSSDEQY
TRBV2	TRBJ1-2	ASSSEGTGGYT
TRBV30	TRBJ1-3	AWSFSGGRANSGNTIY
TRBV3-1/TRBV3-2	TRBJ2-7	ASSQNPGGVYEQY
TRBV28	TRBJ1-4	ASSLIAQGGEKLF
TRBV18	TRBJ2-3	ASSTRLQATDTQY